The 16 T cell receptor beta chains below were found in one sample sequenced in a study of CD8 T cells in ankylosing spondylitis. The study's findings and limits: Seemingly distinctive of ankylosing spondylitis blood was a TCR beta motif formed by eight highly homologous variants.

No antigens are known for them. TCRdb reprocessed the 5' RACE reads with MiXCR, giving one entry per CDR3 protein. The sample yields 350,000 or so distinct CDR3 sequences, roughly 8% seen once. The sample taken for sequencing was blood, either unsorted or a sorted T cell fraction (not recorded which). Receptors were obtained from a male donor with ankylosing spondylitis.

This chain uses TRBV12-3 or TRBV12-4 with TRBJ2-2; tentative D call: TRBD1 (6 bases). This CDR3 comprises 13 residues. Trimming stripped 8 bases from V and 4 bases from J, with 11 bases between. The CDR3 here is CASATGSTGELFF. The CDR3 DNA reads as TGTGCCAGCGCCACAGGGTCCACCGGGGAGCTGTTTTTT.

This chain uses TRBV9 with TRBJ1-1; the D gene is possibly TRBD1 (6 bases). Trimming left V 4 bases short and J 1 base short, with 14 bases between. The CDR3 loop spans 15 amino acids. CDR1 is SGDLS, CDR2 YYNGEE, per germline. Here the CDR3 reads CASSPRDNQNTEAFF. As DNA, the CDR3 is TGTGCCAGCAGCCCCCGGGACAACCAGAACACTGAAGCTTTCTTT.

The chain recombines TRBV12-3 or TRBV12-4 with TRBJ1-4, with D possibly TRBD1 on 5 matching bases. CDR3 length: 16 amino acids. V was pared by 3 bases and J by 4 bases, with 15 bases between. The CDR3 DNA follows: TGTGCCAGCAGTTTCGGTCAGGGCATCGTTAATGAAAAACTGTTTTTT. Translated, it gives CASSFGQGIVNEKLFF.

CDR3 DNA sequence: TGCGCCAGCAGCCGACAGTCCCAAGAGACCCAGTACTTC. Its translation is CASSRQSQETQYF. The V and J genes are TRBV5-1 and TRBJ2-5; D might be TRBD1 (5 bases). The length of the CDR3 is 13 residues. V shed 4 bases and J shed 1 base, with 8 bases lying between them. Germline loops: CDR1 SGHRS, CDR2 YFSETQ.

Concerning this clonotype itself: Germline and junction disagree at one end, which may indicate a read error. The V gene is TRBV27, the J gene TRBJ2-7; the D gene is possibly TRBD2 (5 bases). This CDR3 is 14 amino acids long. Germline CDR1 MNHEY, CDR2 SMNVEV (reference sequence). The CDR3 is CATSLYPDYYEQYF. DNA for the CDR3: TGTGCCACCAGTTTATACCCTGACTACTACGAGCAGTACTTC.

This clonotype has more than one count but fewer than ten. The CDR3 spells CASRAGTSGRNEQFF. CDR3 coding DNA: TGTGCCAGCAGGGCCGGGACTAGCGGGCGGAATGAGCAGTTCTTC. This sequence joins TRBV2 and TRBJ2-1; 12 bases agree with TRBD2. Germline V gene sequence: CDR1 SNHLY, CDR2 FYNNEI. The J segment lost 7 bases and the V segment lost 6 bases, leaving 7 bases of the junction unmatched. The CDR3 sequence is 15 residues long.

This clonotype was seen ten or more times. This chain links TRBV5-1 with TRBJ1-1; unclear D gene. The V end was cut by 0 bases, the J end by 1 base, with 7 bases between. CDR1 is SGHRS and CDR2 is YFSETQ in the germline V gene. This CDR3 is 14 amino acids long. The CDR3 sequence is CASSLGTANTEAFF. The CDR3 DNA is TGCGCCAGCAGCTTGGGTACAGCGAACACTGAAGCTTTCTTT.

CDR3 residues: CSASERRGTEAFF. The CDR3 DNA reads as TGCAGTGCTAGTGAGCGGCGGGGCACTGAAGCTTTCTTT. The chain recombines TRBV20-1 with TRBJ1-1; D unclear. Deletions cut 3 bases from V and 4 bases from J, with 12 bases between. The CDR3 is 13 amino acids. The germline V gene encodes CDR1 DFQATT and CDR2 SNEGSKA (reference sequence).

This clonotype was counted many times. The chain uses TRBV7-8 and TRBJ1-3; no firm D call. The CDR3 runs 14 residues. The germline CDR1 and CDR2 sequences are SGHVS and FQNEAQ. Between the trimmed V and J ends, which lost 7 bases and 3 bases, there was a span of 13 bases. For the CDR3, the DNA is TGTGCCAGCACCGGGTCGGGGAATGGAAACACCATATATTTT. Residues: CASTGSGNGNTIYF.

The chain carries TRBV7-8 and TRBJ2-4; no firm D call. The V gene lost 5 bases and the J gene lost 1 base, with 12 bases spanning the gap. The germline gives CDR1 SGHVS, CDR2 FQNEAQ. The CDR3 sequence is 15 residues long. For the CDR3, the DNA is TGTGCCAGCAGCCTTCTTAATCGGGCCAAAAACATTCAGTACTTC. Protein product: CASSLLNRAKNIQYF.

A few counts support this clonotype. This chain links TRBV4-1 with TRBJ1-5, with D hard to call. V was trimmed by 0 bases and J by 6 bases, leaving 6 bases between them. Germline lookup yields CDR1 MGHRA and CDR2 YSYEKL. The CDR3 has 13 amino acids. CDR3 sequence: CASSQDVGQPQHF. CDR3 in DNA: TGCGCCAGCAGCCAAGACGTCGGTCAGCCCCAGCATTTT.

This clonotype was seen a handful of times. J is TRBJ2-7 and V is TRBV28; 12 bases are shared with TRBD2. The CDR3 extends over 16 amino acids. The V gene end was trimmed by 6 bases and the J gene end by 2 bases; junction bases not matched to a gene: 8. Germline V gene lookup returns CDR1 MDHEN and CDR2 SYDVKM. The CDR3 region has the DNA TGTGCCAGCAGGGGGACTAGCGGGTTAATTACCTACGAGCAGTACTTC. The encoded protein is CASRGTSGLITYEQYF.

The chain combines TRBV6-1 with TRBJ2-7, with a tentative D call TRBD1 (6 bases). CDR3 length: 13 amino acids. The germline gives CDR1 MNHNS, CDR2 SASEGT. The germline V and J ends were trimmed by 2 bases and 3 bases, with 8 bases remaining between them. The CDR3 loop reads CASSEPGHYEQYF. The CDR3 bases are TGTGCCAGCAGTGAACCGGGACACTACGAGCAGTACTTC.

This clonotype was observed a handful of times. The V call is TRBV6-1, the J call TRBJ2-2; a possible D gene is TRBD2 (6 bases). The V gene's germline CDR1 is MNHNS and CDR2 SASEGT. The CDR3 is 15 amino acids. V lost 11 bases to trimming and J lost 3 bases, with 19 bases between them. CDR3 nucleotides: TGTGCCTCCCAAGGCGGGGAAGGGTACACCGGGGAGCTGTTTTTT. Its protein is CASQGGEGYTGELFF.

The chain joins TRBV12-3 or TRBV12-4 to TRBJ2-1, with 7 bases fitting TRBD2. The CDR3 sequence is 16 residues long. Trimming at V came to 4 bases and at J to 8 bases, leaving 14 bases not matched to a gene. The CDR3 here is CASSSTGLGGGYEQFF. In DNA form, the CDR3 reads TGTGCCAGCAGTTCGACTGGCCTTGGGGGGGGATATGAGCAGTTCTTC.

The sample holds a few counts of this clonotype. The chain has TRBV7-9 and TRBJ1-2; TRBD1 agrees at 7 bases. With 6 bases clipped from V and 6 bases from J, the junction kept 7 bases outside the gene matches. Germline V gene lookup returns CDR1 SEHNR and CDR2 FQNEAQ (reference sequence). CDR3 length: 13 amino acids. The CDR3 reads CASSYDREDGYTF. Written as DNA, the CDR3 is TGTGCCAGCAGTTATGACAGGGAAGATGGCTACACCTTC.